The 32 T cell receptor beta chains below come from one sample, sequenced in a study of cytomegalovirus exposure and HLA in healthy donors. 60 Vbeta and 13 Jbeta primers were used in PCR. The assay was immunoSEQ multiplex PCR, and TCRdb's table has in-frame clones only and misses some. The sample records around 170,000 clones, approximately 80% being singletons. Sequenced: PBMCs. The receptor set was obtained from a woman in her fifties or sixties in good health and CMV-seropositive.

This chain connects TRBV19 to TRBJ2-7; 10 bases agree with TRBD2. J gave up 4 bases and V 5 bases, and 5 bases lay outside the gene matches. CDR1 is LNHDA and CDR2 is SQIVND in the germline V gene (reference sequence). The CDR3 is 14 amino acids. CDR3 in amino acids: CASSPAGGPYEQYF. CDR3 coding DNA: TGTGCCAGTAGTCCAGCGGGGGGGCCTTACGAGCAGTACTTC.

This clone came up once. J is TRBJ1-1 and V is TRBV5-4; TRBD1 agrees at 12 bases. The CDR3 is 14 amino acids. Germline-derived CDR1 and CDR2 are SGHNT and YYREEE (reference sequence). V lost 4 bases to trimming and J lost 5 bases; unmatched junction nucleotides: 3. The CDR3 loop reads CASSRDRGRTEAFF. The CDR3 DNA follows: TGTGCCAGCAGCAGGGACAGGGGGCGAACTGAAGCTTTCTTT.

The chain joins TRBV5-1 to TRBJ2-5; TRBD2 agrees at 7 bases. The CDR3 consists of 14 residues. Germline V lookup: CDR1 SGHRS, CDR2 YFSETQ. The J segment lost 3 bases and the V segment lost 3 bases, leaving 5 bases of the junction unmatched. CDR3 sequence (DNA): TGCGCCAGCAGCTCCCTCAGCGGGGAAGAGACCCAGTACTTC. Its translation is CASSSLSGEETQYF.

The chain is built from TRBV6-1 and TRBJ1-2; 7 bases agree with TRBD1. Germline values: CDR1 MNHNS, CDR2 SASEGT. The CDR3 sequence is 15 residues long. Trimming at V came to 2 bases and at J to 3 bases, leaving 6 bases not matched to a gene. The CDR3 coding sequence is TGTGCCAGCAGTGAACGACAGGGAGGTGACTATGGCTACACCTTC. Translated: CASSERQGGDYGYTF.

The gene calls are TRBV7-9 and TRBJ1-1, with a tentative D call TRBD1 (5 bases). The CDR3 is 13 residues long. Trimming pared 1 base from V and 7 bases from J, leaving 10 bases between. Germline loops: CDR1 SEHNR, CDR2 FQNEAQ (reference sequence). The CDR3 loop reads CASSLDTGHEAFF. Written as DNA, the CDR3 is TGTGCCAGCAGCTTAGACACAGGCCATGAAGCTTTCTTT. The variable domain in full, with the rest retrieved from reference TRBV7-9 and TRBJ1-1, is DTGVSQNPRHKITKRGQNVTFRCDPISEHNRLYWYRQTLGQGPEFLTYFQNEAQLEKSRLLSDRFSAERPKGSFSTLEIQRTEQGDSAMYLCASSLDTGHEAFFGQGTRLTVV.

The CDR3 protein is CASSSGERGPYEQYF. The DNA for the CDR3 is TGCGCCAGCAGCTCGGGGGAGAGGGGCCCCTACGAGCAGTACTTC. The rearrangement joins TRBV5-1 to TRBJ2-7; TRBD2 is a possible D gene (6 bases). With 3 bases removed from V and 2 bases from J, the gap between germline ends came to 15 bases. This CDR3 spans 15 amino acids. Germline values: CDR1 SGHRS, CDR2 YFSETQ.

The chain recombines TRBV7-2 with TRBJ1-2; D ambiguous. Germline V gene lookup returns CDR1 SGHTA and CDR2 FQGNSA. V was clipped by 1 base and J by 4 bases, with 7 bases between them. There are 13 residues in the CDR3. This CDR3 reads CASSLESGYGYTF. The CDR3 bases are TGTGCCAGCAGCTTAGAGTCAGGCTATGGCTACACCTTC. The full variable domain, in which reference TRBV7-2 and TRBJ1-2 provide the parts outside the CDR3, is GAGVSQSPSNKVTEKGKDVELRCDPISGHTALYWYRQSLGQGLEFLIYFQGNSAPDKSGLPSDRFSAERTGGSVSTLTIQRTQQEDSAVYLCASSLESGYGYTFGSGTRLTVV.

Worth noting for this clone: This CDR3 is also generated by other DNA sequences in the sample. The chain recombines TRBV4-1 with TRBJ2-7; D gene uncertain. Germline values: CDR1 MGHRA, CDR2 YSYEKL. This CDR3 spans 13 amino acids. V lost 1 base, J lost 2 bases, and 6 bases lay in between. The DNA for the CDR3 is TGCGCCAGCAGCCAAGGGCTAGCCTACGAGCAGTACTTC. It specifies CASSQGLAYEQYF.

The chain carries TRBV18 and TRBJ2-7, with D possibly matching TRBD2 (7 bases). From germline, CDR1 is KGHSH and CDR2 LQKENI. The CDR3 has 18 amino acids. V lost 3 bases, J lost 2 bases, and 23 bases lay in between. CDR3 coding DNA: TGTGCCAGCTCACCCCTACTCTCCACAGGGAGGGGTCCCTACGAGCAGTACTTC. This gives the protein CASSPLLSTGRGPYEQYF.

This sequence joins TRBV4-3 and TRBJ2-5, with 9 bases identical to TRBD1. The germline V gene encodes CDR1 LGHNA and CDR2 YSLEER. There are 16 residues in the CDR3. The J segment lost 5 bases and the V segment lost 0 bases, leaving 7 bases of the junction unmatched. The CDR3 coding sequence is TGCGCCAGCAGCCAAGAAGTACAGGGGGCATGGGAGACCCAGTACTTC. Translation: CASSQEVQGAWETQYF.

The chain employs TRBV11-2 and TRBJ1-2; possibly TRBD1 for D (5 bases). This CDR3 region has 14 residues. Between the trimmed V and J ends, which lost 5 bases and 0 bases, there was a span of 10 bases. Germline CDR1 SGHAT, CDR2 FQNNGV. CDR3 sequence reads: CASSRTTANYGYTF. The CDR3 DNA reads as TGTGCCAGCAGCCGGACAACCGCTAACTATGGCTACACCTTC.

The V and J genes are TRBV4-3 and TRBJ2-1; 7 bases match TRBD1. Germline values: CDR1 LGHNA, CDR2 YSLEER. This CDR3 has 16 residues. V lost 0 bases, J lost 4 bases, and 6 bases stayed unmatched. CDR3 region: CASSQDQTGFYNEQFF. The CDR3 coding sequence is TGCGCCAGCAGCCAAGATCAGACAGGGTTTTACAATGAGCAGTTCTTC.

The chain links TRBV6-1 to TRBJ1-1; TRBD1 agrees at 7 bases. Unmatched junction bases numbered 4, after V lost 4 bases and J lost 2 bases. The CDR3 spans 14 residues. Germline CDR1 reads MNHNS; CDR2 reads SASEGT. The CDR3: CASSAKGANTEAFF. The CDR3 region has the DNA TGTGCCAGCAGTGCAAAGGGGGCTAACACTGAAGCTTTCTTT.

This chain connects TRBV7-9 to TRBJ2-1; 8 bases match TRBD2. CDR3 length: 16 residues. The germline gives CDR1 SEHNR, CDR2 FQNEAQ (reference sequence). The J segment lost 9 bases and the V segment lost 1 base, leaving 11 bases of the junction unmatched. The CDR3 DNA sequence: TGTGCCAGCAGCTTAGGTATCGGGGGGGGGCCAGGTGAGCAGTTCTTC. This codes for CASSLGIGGGPGEQFF.

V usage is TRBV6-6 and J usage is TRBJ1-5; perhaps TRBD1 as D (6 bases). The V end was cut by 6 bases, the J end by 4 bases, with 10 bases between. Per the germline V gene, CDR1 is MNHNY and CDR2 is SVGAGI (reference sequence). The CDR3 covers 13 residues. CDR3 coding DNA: TGTGCCAGCAGGCCAGGGGCGAATCAGCCCCAGCATTTT. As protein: CASRPGANQPQHF.

The CDR3 reads CASSPGGRSYNEQFF. CDR3 DNA sequence: TGTGCCAGCAGCCCGGGGGGCCGATCCTACAATGAGCAGTTCTTC. The chain couples TRBV27 to TRBJ2-1, with D maybe TRBD2 (7 bases). V dropped 6 bases and J dropped 1 base, with 13 bases sitting between them. Germline CDR1 is MNHEY and CDR2 is SMNVEV (reference sequence). The CDR3 consists of 15 residues.

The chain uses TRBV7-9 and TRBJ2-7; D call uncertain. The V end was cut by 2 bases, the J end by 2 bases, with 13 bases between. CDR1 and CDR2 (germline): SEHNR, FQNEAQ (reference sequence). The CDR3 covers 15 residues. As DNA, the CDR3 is TGTGCCAGCAGCTTAATCCCCGACTTGACCTACGAGCAGTACTTC. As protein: CASSLIPDLTYEQYF.

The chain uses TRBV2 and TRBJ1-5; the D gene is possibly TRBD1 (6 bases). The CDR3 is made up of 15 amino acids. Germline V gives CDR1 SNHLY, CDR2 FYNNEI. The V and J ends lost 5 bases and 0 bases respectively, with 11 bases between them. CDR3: CASSPTGYSNQPQHF. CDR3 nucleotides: TGTGCCAGCAGTCCTACAGGGTATAGCAATCAGCCCCAGCATTTT. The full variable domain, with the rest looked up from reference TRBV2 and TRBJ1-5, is EPEVTQTPSHQVTQMGQEVILRCVPISNHLYFYWYRQILGQKVEFLVSFYNNEISEKSEIFDDQFSVERPDGSNFTLKIRSTKLEDSAMYFCASSPTGYSNQPQHFGDGTRLSIL.

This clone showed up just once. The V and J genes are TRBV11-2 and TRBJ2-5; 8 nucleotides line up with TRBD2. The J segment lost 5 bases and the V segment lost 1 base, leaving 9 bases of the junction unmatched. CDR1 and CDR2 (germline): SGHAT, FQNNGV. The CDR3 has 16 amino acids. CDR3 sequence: CASSLASSSGAETQYF. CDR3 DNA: TGTGCCAGCAGCTTAGCCTCGAGTAGCGGGGCTGAGACCCAGTACTTC.

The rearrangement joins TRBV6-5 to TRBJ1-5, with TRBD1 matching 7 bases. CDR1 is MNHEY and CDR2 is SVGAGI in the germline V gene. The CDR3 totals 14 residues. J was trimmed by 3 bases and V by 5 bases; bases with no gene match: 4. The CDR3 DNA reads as TGTGCCAGCAGTCCCGGGACAGCCAATCAGCCCCAGCATTTT. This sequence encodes CASSPGTANQPQHF.

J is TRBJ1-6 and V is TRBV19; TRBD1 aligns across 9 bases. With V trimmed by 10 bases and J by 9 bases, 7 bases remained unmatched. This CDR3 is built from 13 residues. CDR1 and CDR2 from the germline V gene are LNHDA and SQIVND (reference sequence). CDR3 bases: TGTGCCACCCACAGGGGGCAGGGTTCACCCCTCCACTTT. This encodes CATHRGQGSPLHF. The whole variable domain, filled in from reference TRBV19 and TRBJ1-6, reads DGGITQSPKYLFRKEGQNVTLSCEQNLNHDAMYWYRQDPGQGLRLIYYSQIVNDFQKGDIAEGYSVSREKKESFPLTVTSAQKNPTAFYLCATHRGQGSPLHFGNGTRLTVT.

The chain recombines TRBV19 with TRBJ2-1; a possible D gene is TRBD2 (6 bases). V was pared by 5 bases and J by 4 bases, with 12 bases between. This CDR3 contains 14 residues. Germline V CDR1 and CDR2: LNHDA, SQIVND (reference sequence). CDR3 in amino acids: CASSPRTIYNEQFF. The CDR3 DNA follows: TGTGCCAGTAGTCCGCGGACTATTTACAATGAGCAGTTCTTC.

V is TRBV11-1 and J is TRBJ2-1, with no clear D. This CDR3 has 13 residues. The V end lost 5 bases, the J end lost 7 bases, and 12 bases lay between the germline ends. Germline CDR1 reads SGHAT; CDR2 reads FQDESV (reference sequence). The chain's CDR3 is CASSVNGWNEQFF. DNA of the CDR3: TGTGCCAGCAGCGTCAACGGGTGGAATGAGCAGTTCTTC.

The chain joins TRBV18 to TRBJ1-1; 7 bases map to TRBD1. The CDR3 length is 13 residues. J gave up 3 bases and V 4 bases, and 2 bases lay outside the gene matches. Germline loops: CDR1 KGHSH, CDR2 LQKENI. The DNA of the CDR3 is TGTGCCAGCTCACTTGGACAGGACACTGAAGCTTTCTTT. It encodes CASSLGQDTEAFF. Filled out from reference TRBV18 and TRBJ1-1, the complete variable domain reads NAGVMQNPRHLVRRRGQEARLRCSPMKGHSHVYWYRQLPEEGLKFMVYLQKENIIDESGMPKERFSAEFPKEGPSILRIQQVVRGDSAAYFCASSLGQDTEAFFGQGTRLTVV.

CDR3 DNA: TGTGCCTGGAGTGTACCTGGGGGGGCAACTAATGAAAAACTGTTTTTT. Translating gives CAWSVPGGATNEKLFF. V gene TRBV30 combines with J gene TRBJ1-4; TRBD1 might be the D (5 bases). V gave up 0 bases and J gave up 0 bases, with 11 bases separating them. From germline, CDR1 is GTSNPN and CDR2 SVGIG (reference sequence). CDR3 length equals 16 residues.

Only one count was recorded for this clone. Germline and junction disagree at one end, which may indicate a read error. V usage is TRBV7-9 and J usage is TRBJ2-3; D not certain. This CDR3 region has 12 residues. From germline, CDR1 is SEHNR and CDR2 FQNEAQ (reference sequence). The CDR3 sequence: CSSSLLPDTQYF. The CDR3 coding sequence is TGTTCCAGCAGCTTACTTCCAGATACGCAGTATTTT.

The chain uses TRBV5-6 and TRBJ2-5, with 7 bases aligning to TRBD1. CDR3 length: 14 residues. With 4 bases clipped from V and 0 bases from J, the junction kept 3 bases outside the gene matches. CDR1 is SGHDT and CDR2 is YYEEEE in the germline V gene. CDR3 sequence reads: CASSLGTDQETQYF. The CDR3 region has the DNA TGTGCCAGCAGCCTAGGGACAGACCAAGAGACCCAGTACTTC.

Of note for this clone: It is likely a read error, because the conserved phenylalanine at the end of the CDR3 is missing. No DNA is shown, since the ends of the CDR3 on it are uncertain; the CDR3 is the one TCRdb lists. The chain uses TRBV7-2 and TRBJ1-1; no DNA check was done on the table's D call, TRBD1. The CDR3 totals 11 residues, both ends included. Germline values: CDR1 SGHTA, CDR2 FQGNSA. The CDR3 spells CASSLPLQGPL.

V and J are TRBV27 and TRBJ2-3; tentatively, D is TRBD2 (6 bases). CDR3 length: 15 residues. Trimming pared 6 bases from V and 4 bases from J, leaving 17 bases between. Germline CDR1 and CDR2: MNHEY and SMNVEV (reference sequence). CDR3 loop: CASRPTRGFADTQYF. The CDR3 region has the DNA TGTGCCAGCAGGCCGACGCGGGGTTTCGCAGATACGCAGTATTTT.

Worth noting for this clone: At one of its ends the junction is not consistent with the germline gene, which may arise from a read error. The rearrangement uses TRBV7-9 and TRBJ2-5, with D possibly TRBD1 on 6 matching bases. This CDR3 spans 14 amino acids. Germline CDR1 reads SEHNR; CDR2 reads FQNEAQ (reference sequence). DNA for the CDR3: TGTTCCAGCAGCCCCCGGACAGCCCAAGAGACCCAGTACTTC. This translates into CSSSPRTAQETQYF.

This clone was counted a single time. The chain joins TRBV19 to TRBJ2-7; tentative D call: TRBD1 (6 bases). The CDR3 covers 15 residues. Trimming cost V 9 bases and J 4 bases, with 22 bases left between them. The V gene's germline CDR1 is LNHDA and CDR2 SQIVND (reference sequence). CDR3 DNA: TGTGCCAGGACCCTATCTGGACAGATCAAGTACGAGCAGTACTTC. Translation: CARTLSGQIKYEQYF.

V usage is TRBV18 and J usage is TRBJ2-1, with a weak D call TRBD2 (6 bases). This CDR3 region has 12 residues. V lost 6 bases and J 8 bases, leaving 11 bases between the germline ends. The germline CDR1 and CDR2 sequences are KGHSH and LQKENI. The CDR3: CASSPRLDEQFF. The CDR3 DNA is TGTGCCAGCTCTCCCCGACTAGATGAGCAGTTCTTC. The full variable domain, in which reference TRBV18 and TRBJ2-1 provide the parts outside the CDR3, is NAGVMQNPRHLVRRRGQEARLRCSPMKGHSHVYWYRQLPEEGLKFMVYLQKENIIDESGMPKERFSAEFPKEGPSILRIQQVVRGDSAAYFCASSPRLDEQFFGPGTRLTVL.